This T cell receptor beta chain was recovered during a study of T cell responses to AZD1222 COVID-19 vaccine. Deletions cut 2 bases from V and 3 bases from J, with 10 bases between. This CDR3 is built from 14 residues. CDR1 is SNHLY and CDR2 is FYNNEI in the germline V gene. Only in-frame clones appear in the TCRdb table, and some are missing; sequencing was by immunoSEQ multiplex PCR. The table lists around 130,000 clones, approximately 85% of them singletons. The source material was peripheral blood, sampled on day 0 of AZD1222 vaccination. The receptor was derived from an adult in good health. This sequence joins TRBV2 and TRBJ1-2; a weak D match, TRBD1 (6 bases). The DNA for the CDR3 is TGTGCCAGCAGTGAACAGGGGACTTACTATGGCTACACCTTC. Amino acids: CASSEQGTYYGYTF.